This is a list of T cell receptor beta chains from one sample in a study of cytomegalovirus exposure and HLA in healthy donors. This table comes from immunoSEQ multiplex PCR, and its TCRdb copy is limited to in-frame clones, with some not included. This sample's clone table lists 130,000 or so clones. Sequenced: PBMCs. Every receptor here comes from a woman aged 18-35 years in good health and CMV-seronegative. Each CDR3 is given with its conserved first and last residue. D genes are given only for firm matches.

>TRBV23-1|TRBJ2-3|TRBD2
CASSQSRTRSFVDTQYF
TGCGCCAGCAGTCAATCCCGGACTAGATCGTTTGTGGATACGCAGTATTTT
>TRBV11-3|TRBJ1-1|-
CASSFGQGITEAFF
TGTGCCAGCAGCTTCGGTCAGGGGATCACTGAAGCTTTCTTT
>TRBV7-2|TRBJ1-5|-
CASSKRSQSTDSNQPQHF
TGTGCCAGCAGCAAGAGGAGTCAGTCCACCGATAGCAATCAGCCCCAGCATTTT
>TRBV6-5|TRBJ1-2|TRBD1
CATLKQGAVGYTF
TGTGCCACCCTTAAACAGGGGGCGGTTGGCTACACCTTC
>TRBV4-1|TRBJ1-2|-
CASSPRTGTWGGYTF
TGCGCCAGCAGCCCGCGAACAGGGACCTGGGGTGGCTACACCTTC
>TRBV6-4|TRBJ2-1|TRBD1
CASSRTGAAEQFF
TGTGCCAGCTCACGGACAGGGGCGGCCGAGCAGTTCTTC
>TRBV19|TRBJ1-4|TRBD1
CASSRTGTGEGEKLFF
TGTGCCAGTAGCCGGACGGGGACAGGGGAAGGTGAAAAACTGTTTTTT
>TRBV7-2|TRBJ1-1|TRBD1
CASSRTGEVGMDTEAFF
TGTGCCAGCAGCCGGACAGGGGAGGTGGGGATGGACACTGAAGCTTTCTTT
>TRBV6-1|TRBJ2-5|TRBD1
CASSDPRGSGETQYF
TGTGCCAGCAGTGACCCCAGGGGGTCCGGGGAGACCCAGTACTTC
>TRBV30|TRBJ2-7|TRBD1
CAWSPGQGAGEQYF
TGTGCCTGGAGTCCGGGACAGGGGGCGGGGGAGCAGTACTTC
>TRBV29-1|TRBJ2-3|-
CSDRTNGKLDTQYF
TGCAGCGATCGGACTAACGGGAAGCTAGATACGCAGTATTTT
>TRBV6-1|TRBJ2-5|-
CASSVTGLQETQYF
TGTGCCAGCAGCGTTACAGGGCTGCAAGAGACCCAGTACTTC
>TRBV5-4|TRBJ2-7|TRBD2
CASSVGTSGILPYEQYF
TGTGCCAGCAGCGTAGGGACTAGCGGGATCTTGCCCTACGAGCAGTACTTC
>TRBV19|TRBJ2-3|TRBD1
CASSIPGTGKDTQYF
TGTGCCAGTAGTATACCCGGGACAGGGAAAGATACGCAGTATTTT
>TRBV4-1|TRBJ2-3|-
CASSHYRDLSTDTQYF
TGCGCCAGCAGCCATTACAGGGATCTTAGCACAGATACGCAGTATTTT
>TRBV30|TRBJ1-1|TRBD1
CAGGQGSNTEAFF
TGTGCCGGGGGACAGGGGTCGAACACTGAAGCTTTCTTT
>TRBV10-2|TRBJ2-3|TRBD2
CASSELGAGGLPDTQYF
TGCGCCAGCAGTGAGTTAGGAGCGGGAGGGCTTCCAGATACGCAGTATTTT
>TRBV30|TRBJ1-6|TRBD1
CAWSAGTDNSPLHF
TGTGCCTGGAGTGCCGGGACAGATAATTCACCCCTCCACTTT
>TRBV9|TRBJ1-2|-
CASSVARERVDGYTF
TGTGCCAGCAGCGTAGCCAGGGAAAGGGTGGATGGCTACACCTTC
>TRBV7-9|TRBJ1-2|-
CASSTPIKLDGYTF
TGTGCCAGCAGCACACCGATAAAATTGGATGGCTACACCTTC
>TRBV2|TRBJ2-1|TRBD2
CASRLLADYNEQFF
TGTGCCAGCAGATTGCTAGCGGATTACAATGAGCAGTTCTTC
>TRBV29-1|TRBJ1-1|-
CSVVPGPEAFF
TGCAGCGTTGTTCCAGGGCCTGAAGCTTTCTTT
>TRBV5-1|TRBJ2-2|-
CASSSDGGTGELFF
TGCGCCAGCAGCTCGGACGGGGGTACCGGGGAGCTGTTTTTT
>TRBV12-5|TRBJ2-5|TRBD1
CASGLGGQGQETQYF
TGTGCTAGTGGTTTGGGTGGACAGGGACAAGAGACCCAGTACTTC
>TRBV11-2|TRBJ2-7|-
CASSRTPSAHEQYF
TGTGCCAGCAGCCGAACCCCCAGCGCCCACGAGCAGTACTTC
>TRBV2|TRBJ1-5|TRBD1
CASSKQGYNQPQHF
TGTGCCAGCAGTAAACAGGGGTATAATCAGCCCCAGCATTTT
>TRBV6-1|TRBJ1-1|TRBD1
CASSVWQGAMNTEAFF
TGTGCCAGCAGTGTGTGGCAGGGGGCTATGAACACTGAAGCTTTCTTT
>TRBV4-1|TRBJ1-5|-
CASSQGQVGESVNQPQHF
TGCGCCAGCAGCCAAGGTCAGGTAGGCGAATCGGTCAATCAGCCCCAGCATTTT
>TRBV10-3|TRBJ2-1|-
CAIRGRRDNEQFF
TGTGCCATCAGAGGCCGCAGGGACAATGAGCAGTTCTTC
>TRBV5-1|TRBJ2-2|-
CASSFPGQTGELFF
TGCGCCAGCAGCTTCCCGGGACAAACCGGGGAGCTGTTTTTT
>TRBV7-9|TRBJ2-1|-
CASRPSSALSYNEQFF
TGTGCCAGCAGGCCCTCTAGCGCTCTCTCCTACAATGAGCAGTTCTTC
>TRBV5-6|TRBJ2-2|TRBD2
CASSWKRSGATGELFF
TGTGCCAGCAGCTGGAAGCGTAGCGGGGCTACCGGGGAGCTGTTTTTT
>TRBV4-1|TRBJ1-4|-
CASSQVGHATNEKLFF
TGCGCCAGCAGCCAAGTCGGTCATGCGACTAATGAAAAACTGTTTTTT
>TRBV11-2|TRBJ1-4|TRBD1
CASSPGTVSDEKLFF
TGTGCCAGCAGCCCTGGGACAGTATCAGATGAAAAACTGTTTTTT
>TRBV6-5|TRBJ1-2|-
CASSYAGEFTGYTF
TGTGCCAGCAGTTATGCGGGGGAATTCACGGGCTACACCTTC
>TRBV14|TRBJ2-1|-
CASSFGTGPYNEQFF
TGTGCCAGCAGTTTCGGGACTGGACCCTACAATGAGCAGTTCTTC
>TRBV25-1|TRBJ2-4|-
CASTSARAKNIQYF
TGTGCCAGCACTAGCGCTCGGGCCAAAAACATTCAGTACTTC
>TRBV7-9|TRBJ2-1|TRBD2
CASSFLVSGRRENEQFF
TGTGCCAGCAGCTTCCTAGTTAGCGGGAGGAGGGAGAATGAGCAGTTCTTC
>TRBV18|TRBJ2-1|TRBD2
CASSPITSGLNEQFF
TGTGCCAGCTCACCAATCACTAGCGGACTCAATGAGCAGTTCTTC
>TRBV7-9|TRBJ2-7|-
CASSLDRVNEQYF
TGTGCCAGCAGCTTAGACAGGGTTAACGAGCAGTACTTC
>TRBV11-2|TRBJ2-1|TRBD2
CASSWSTSGFNEQFF
TGTGCCAGCAGCTGGTCGACTAGCGGGTTCAATGAGCAGTTCTTC
>TRBV30|TRBJ1-2|-
CAWSSRQSYTF
TGTGCCTGGAGTTCTCGACAGAGCTACACCTTC
>TRBV4-2|TRBJ2-3|-
CASSLAVPSTDTQYF
TGTGCCAGCAGCCTCGCGGTTCCTAGCACAGATACGCAGTATTTT
>TRBV9|TRBJ2-1|TRBD2
CASSEKPGLAGGASYNEQFF
TGTGCCAGCAGCGAAAAACCGGGACTAGCGGGAGGAGCGTCCTACAATGAGCAGTTCTTC
>TRBV19|TRBJ2-5|TRBD2
CASSARGGRRAQYF
TGTGCCAGTAGCGCCCGGGGGGGGCGCAGGGCCCAGTACTTC
>TRBV5-1|TRBJ1-4|-
CASSLGQENEKLFF
TGCGCCAGCAGCTTGGGACAGGAAAATGAAAAACTGTTTTTT
>TRBV19|TRBJ2-7|TRBD2
CASSMPGRGSYEQYF
TGTGCCAGTAGTATGCCCGGGAGGGGATCCTACGAGCAGTACTTC
>TRBV7-2|TRBJ2-5|-
CASRSGPRETQYF
TGTGCCAGCAGGTCAGGGCCACGGGAGACCCAGTACTTC
>TRBV19|TRBJ2-1|TRBD2
CASSVTSEAYNEQFF
TGTGCCAGTAGTGTGACTAGCGAGGCCTACAATGAGCAGTTCTTC
>TRBV5-5|TRBJ1-2|-
CASSEQVNYGYTF
TGTGCCAGCAGCGAACAGGTTAACTATGGCTACACCTTC
>TRBV7-2|TRBJ2-7|TRBD1
CASSLMGVQGAFEQYF
TGTGCCAGCAGCTTAATGGGGGTCCAGGGGGCATTCGAGCAGTACTTC